This TCR beta chain appears in the sequencing data of a study of blood T cell repertoires in COVID-19. CDR3 length equals 17 residues. V was clipped by 1 base and J by 0 bases; unmatched bases: 3. The germline CDR1 and CDR2 sequences are SGHVS and FNYEAQ. Original processing methods: Amplification from reference gene primers served as the basis for estimated nucleated cell counts. TCRdb keeps only in-frame clones here, not all; method: immunoSEQ multiplex PCR. The V and J calls and the clone size are those of that table, but D and trimming were determined from the DNA. There are some 150,000 clones in the sample; about 90% occur only once, and around 38% lies in the top ten. This clone occurred once.

This sequence was found in a man aged 50-60 years who had recovered from COVID-19. The genes are TRBV7-6 and TRBJ1-6, with 7 positions matching TRBD1. The sequenced sample consisted of peripheral blood. The CDR3 sequence: CASSLGTGSSYNSPLHF. CDR3 nucleotide sequence: TGTGCCAGCAGCTTAGGGACAGGAAGCTCCTATAATTCACCCCTCCACTTT. Filled out from reference TRBV7-6 and TRBJ1-6, the complete variable domain reads GAGVSQSPRYKVTKRGQDVALRCDPISGHVSLYWYRQALGQGPEFLTYFNYEAQQDKSGLPNDRFSAERPEGSISTLTIQRTEQRDSAMYRCASSLGTGSSYNSPLHFGNGTRLTVT.